Shown below are 9 T cell receptor beta chains from a single sample sequenced in a study of T cell clonotyping in hematopoietic cell transplantation. The protocol was immunoSEQ multiplex PCR, while the TCRdb copy is restricted to in-frame clones and leaves out a portion. The table includes about 16,000 clones, over 50% detected once. Here the sequenced sample was PBMCs, taken 30 days after allogeneic stem cell transplant. All receptors come from a male patient between 50 and 60 years old who had an allogeneic stem cell transplant from an unrelated donor, so T cells may come from the graft donor. Some clones in this sample may be carry-over from other donors' samples.

This sequence joins TRBV6-1 and TRBJ1-1, with D possibly TRBD1 on 6 matching bases. CDR1 and CDR2 (germline): MNHNS, SASEGT. The CDR3 length is 14 residues. Trimming stripped 6 bases from V and 8 bases from J, with 19 bases between. The CDR3 DNA sequence: TGTGCCAGCAGATCAATACCCGAGGGGGGCGAAGCTTTCTTT. This gives the protein CASRSIPEGGEAFF.

V gene TRBV7-2 combines with J gene TRBJ2-5; TRBD2 aligns across 9 bases. After removal of 5 bases from V and 7 bases from J, the junction contained 2 bases not matched to a gene. The CDR3 has 12 residues. Germline V gene lookup returns CDR1 SGHTA and CDR2 FQGNSA. CDR3 coding DNA: TGTGCCAGCAGCACGACTAGCGGGACCCAGTACTTC. This encodes CASSTTSGTQYF.

V and J are TRBV7-6 and TRBJ1-3; a possible D gene is TRBD1 (6 bases). The CDR3 covers 15 residues. V lost 2 bases, J lost 4 bases, and 12 bases lay in between. Germline V gene lookup returns CDR1 SGHVS and CDR2 FNYEAQ. CDR3 coding DNA: TGTGCCAGCAGCTTAACAGGGTCGGCGGGAAACACCATATATTTT. It encodes CASSLTGSAGNTIYF.

The chain carries TRBV10-3 and TRBJ2-7; TRBD2 agrees at 7 bases. The germline V gene encodes CDR1 ENHRY and CDR2 SYGVKD. V dropped 8 bases and J dropped 3; count of bases not matched to a gene: 10. There are 14 residues in the CDR3. The CDR3 is CAIGGGNRGYEQYF. CDR3 DNA: TGTGCCATCGGGGGAGGGAACCGGGGCTACGAGCAGTACTTC.

This clone was detected only a few times. The DNA for the CDR3 is TGTGCCTGGACGGGATGGGACGCAGGGAACTATGGCTACACCTTC. Amino acid sequence: CAWTGWDAGNYGYTF. This chain uses TRBV30 with TRBJ1-2, with a possible D match to TRBD1 (5 bases). V shed 4 bases and J shed 2 bases, with 17 bases lying between them. The CDR3 contains 15 residues. CDR1 is GTSNPN, CDR2 SVGIG, per germline (reference sequence).

This clone occurred a few times. The rearrangement links TRBV2 to TRBJ2-5; possible D gene TRBD1, 5 bases. In germline, CDR1 is SNHLY, CDR2 FYNNEI. V lost 1 base and J 5 bases, leaving 17 bases between the germline ends. This CDR3 comprises 16 residues. The CDR3 region has the DNA TGTGCCAGCAGTGAAGGTCCAGGGCCCCTCGGGGAGACCCAGTACTTC. It codes for CASSEGPGPLGETQYF.

CDR3 residues: CASGQPQHF. The DNA for the CDR3 is TGTGCCAGCGGCCAGCCCCAGCATTTT. The chain uses TRBV28 and TRBJ1-5; D is unclear. Germline-derived CDR1 and CDR2 are MDHEN and SYDVKM. This CDR3 is 9 amino acids long. V lost 8 bases and J lost 7, with 3 bases in between.

This clone appeared a few times. The chain employs TRBV13 and TRBJ2-1; possibly TRBD2 for D (6 bases). CDR3 length: 16 residues. V was trimmed by 5 bases and J by 0 bases, leaving 14 bases between them. Germline-derived CDR1 and CDR2 are PRHDT and FYEKMQ (reference sequence). CDR3 nucleotide sequence: TGTGCCAGCAGCACTAGCACGACGAGCTCCTACAATGAGCAGTTCTTC. Encoded protein: CASSTSTTSSYNEQFF.

Here the CDR3 DNA reads TGTGCCAGCAGCCCCACTAGTTCCTACGAGCAGTACTTC. Its translation: CASSPTSSYEQYF. The gene calls are TRBV13 and TRBJ2-7, with D maybe TRBD2 (5 bases). In germline, CDR1 is PRHDT, CDR2 FYEKMQ (reference sequence). Trimming took 5 bases from V and 1 from J, leaving 9 bases between them. The length of the CDR3 is 13 residues. Drawing the rest from reference TRBV13 and TRBJ2-7, the complete variable domain is AAGVIQSPRHLIKEKRETATLKCYPIPRHDTVYWYQQGPGQDPQFLISFYEKMQSDKGSIPDRFSAQQFSDYHSELNMSSLELGDSALYFCASSPTSSYEQYFGPGTRLTVT.